This is a list of T cell receptor beta chains from one sample in a study of T cell responses to AZD1222 COVID-19 vaccine. Assay: immunoSEQ multiplex PCR; the TCRdb copy retains only in-frame clones and omits some. The data contain some 150,000 clones, 90% to 95% of them singletons. The sequencing used peripheral blood, collected on day 0 of AZD1222 vaccination. The receptors were sampled from an adult in good health. Each CDR3 is given with its conserved first and last residue. The D gene is left open where the match is weak. Part of the rows lack a size; the others show once, few, many or a class for expanded clones.

cdr3_length j_call v_call d_call clone_size cdr3_nt cdr3_aa
13 TRBJ1-5 TRBV19 NA NA TGTGCCAGTAGTATAGATGAAAATCAGCCCCAGCATTTT CASSIDENQPQHF
15 TRBJ1-1 TRBV21-1 NA NA TGTGCCAGCAGCAAAGGCGGAGGGAGGAACACTGAAGCTTTCTTT CASSKGGGRNTEAFF
14 TRBJ2-4 TRBV6-5 NA NA TGTGCCAGCAACGCAGGGTTCGCCAAAAACATTCAGTACTTC CASNAGFAKNIQYF
15 TRBJ1-2 TRBV6-6 TRBD1 once TGTGCCAGCAGTTACTCTGACAGGGGAGGGAACGGCTACACCTTC CASSYSDRGGNGYTF
13 TRBJ2-5 TRBV9 NA NA TGTGCCAGCAGCGTCCAGGGTTGGGAGACCCAGTACTTC CASSVQGWETQYF
15 TRBJ1-5 TRBV10-3 NA NA TGTGCCATCAGCTATGGGCAGGGCCTCAATCAGCCCCAGCATTTT CAISYGQGLNQPQHF
14 TRBJ1-1 TRBV18 NA NA TGTGCCAGCTCACCCAGGCGGGGGGGCACTGAAGCTTTCTTT CASSPRRGGTEAFF
11 TRBJ1-2 TRBV7-3 NA NA TGTGCCAGCCGTGGGGCCTATGGCTACACCTTC CASRGAYGYTF
12 TRBJ2-5 TRBV5-1 NA once TGCGCCAGCACCGAGGGCGGGGAGACCCAGTACTTC CASTEGGETQYF
13 TRBJ1-1 TRBV2 TRBD1 NA TGTGCCAGCGTTAGGGGGCGCGACACTGAAGCTTTCTTT CASVRGRDTEAFF
14 TRBJ2-5 TRBV27 NA NA TGTGCCAGCAGTTTATACGGGAGTGAAGAGACCCAGTACTTC CASSLYGSEETQYF
14 TRBJ2-2 TRBV9 NA NA TGTGCCAGCAGCGTAGTAGGGTCATCCGGGGAGCTGTTTTTT CASSVVGSSGELFF
15 TRBJ2-1 TRBV5-1 TRBD2 NA TGCGCCAGCAGCTTGGGAGCGGGAGGGCACAATGAGCAGTTCTTC CASSLGAGGHNEQFF
12 TRBJ2-7 TRBV18 TRBD2 NA TGTGCCAGCTCAACTACTAGCGAGCAGCAGTACTTC CASSTTSEQQYF
14 TRBJ1-1 TRBV2 TRBD1 NA TGTGCCAGCAGAGAGGGGGCGGGGTTCCCTGAAGCTTTCTTT CASREGAGFPEAFF
14 TRBJ2-7 TRBV2 NA once TGTGCCAGCAGTGGACAACCAAGGGCCTACGAGCAGTACTTC CASSGQPRAYEQYF
15 TRBJ1-6 TRBV27 TRBD1 NA TGTGCCAGCAGGGGACAGATCTCCTATAATTCACCCCTCCACTTT CASRGQISYNSPLHF
15 TRBJ1-1 TRBV6-1 NA NA TGTGCCAGCAGTGAAGGGGTGGGTCGGGTACCTGAAGCTTTCTTT CASSEGVGRVPEAFF
15 TRBJ2-7 TRBV18 NA NA TGTGCCAGCTCACCACCGGCAGGGGCCAGATACGAGCAGTACTTC CASSPPAGARYEQYF
13 TRBJ1-5 TRBV6-5 NA NA TGTGCCAGCAGTTACGCGGTGGATCAGCCCCAGCATTTT CASSYAVDQPQHF
13 TRBJ1-1 TRBV7-8 TRBD1 NA TGTGCCAGCAGCGCCCAGGGGGGCACTGAAGCTTTCTTT CASSAQGGTEAFF
16 TRBJ2-5 TRBV11-2 TRBD2 NA TGTGCCAGCAACCTTGGGAATAGCGGGAGGGCAAGGACCCAGTACTTC CASNLGNSGRARTQYF
15 TRBJ1-2 TRBV6-5 TRBD1 NA TGTGCCAGCAGAGTTCAGGGGACAGGGGAAGTTGGCTACACCTTC CASRVQGTGEVGYTF
17 TRBJ2-3 TRBV7-6 TRBD2 NA TGTGCCAGCAGCCCCCGGGCTAGCGGGGGGGTAGGGGGTACGCAGTATTTT CASSPRASGGVGGTQYF
12 TRBJ1-2 TRBV7-9 NA once TGTGCCAGCAGCTTAGACAGTTATGGCTACACCTTC CASSLDSYGYTF
16 TRBJ2-7 TRBV19 NA NA TGTGCCAGTAGTATATGGATGGGCCCTACCCAAAGCGAGCAGTACTTC CASSIWMGPTQSEQYF
18 TRBJ2-1 TRBV2 TRBD2 NA TGTGCCAGCAGCGACGGCCTAAAGCGGGAGAGCTCCTACAATGAGCAGTTCTTC CASSDGLKRESSYNEQFF
14 TRBJ2-7 TRBV7-9 TRBD1 NA TGTGCCAGCGAAAAACAGGGGACATATTACGAGCAGTACTTC CASEKQGTYYEQYF
15 TRBJ1-5 TRBV19 NA NA TGTGCCAGTAGTTACAGGGTGGGGAGCAATCAGCCCCAGCATTTT CASSYRVGSNQPQHF
14 TRBJ1-4 TRBV6-5 NA once TGTGCCAGCAGCCCCACGGTCTCTCCTGAAAAACTGTTTTTT CASSPTVSPEKLFF
16 TRBJ2-5 TRBV5-1 TRBD1 NA TGCGCCAGCAGCTTGGGCGGGACAGGAGGCCAAGAGACCCAGTACTTC CASSLGGTGGQETQYF
15 TRBJ1-2 TRBV9 NA once TGTGCCAGCAGCGTAGTGGGGGACACCTACTATGGCTACACCTTC CASSVVGDTYYGYTF
13 TRBJ1-1 TRBV2 NA NA TGTGCCAGCAGCGACCCCCTGAACACTGAAGCTTTCTTT CASSDPLNTEAFF
13 TRBJ1-1 TRBV7-3 NA NA TGTGCCAGCAGCTTCGAGATGAACACTGAAGCTTTCTTT CASSFEMNTEAFF
14 TRBJ1-1 TRBV2 NA NA TGTGCCAGCAGGAAAGGGCCTCAGAACACTGAAGCTTTCTTT CASRKGPQNTEAFF
15 TRBJ1-5 TRBV4-2 NA NA TGTGCCAGCAGCCAGGCAGGGGTTGGGGATCAGCCCCAGCATTTT CASSQAGVGDQPQHF
14 TRBJ2-7 TRBV2 NA NA TGTGCCAGCAGTGGCCGACTTAGCTCCTACGAGCAGTACTTC CASSGRLSSYEQYF
13 TRBJ1-1 TRBV5-1 NA NA TGCGCCAGCAACAGCTTGATGAACACTGAAGCTTTCTTT CASNSLMNTEAFF
14 TRBJ1-5 TRBV27 NA once TGTGCCAGCAGCCATGGGGGGGGAAATCAGCCCCAGCATTTT CASSHGGGNQPQHF
16 TRBJ1-1 TRBV6-6 TRBD1 NA TGTGCCAGCAGTGCCTCACCGGGACAGGGGAACACTGAAGCTTTCTTT CASSASPGQGNTEAFF
14 TRBJ2-2 TRBV10-1 NA NA TGCGCCAGCAGTGAGTCCCGGTGGACCGGGGAGCTGTTTTTT CASSESRWTGELFF
16 TRBJ1-4 TRBV7-6 NA NA TGCGCCAGCAGCTCGCCAGGCCAGGGGCGTGATGAAAAACTGTTTTTT CASSSPGQGRDEKLFF
15 TRBJ1-2 TRBV6-5 NA NA TGTGCCAGCAGTTACTCGGGCCGGGTGGGCTATGGCTACACCTTC CASSYSGRVGYGYTF
14 TRBJ1-1 TRBV7-9 NA NA TGTGCCAGCAGCTCCAGGCAGCCTAACACTGAAGCTTTCTTT CASSSRQPNTEAFF
11 TRBJ2-3 TRBV29-1 NA NA TGCAGCGTTTACACTGTCGGCGCGCAGTATTTT CSVYTVGAQYF
13 TRBJ1-2 TRBV5-1 TRBD1 NA TGCGCCAGCAGTCCCGACAGGGAGACTGGCTACACCTTC CASSPDRETGYTF
13 TRBJ2-2 TRBV29-1 NA NA TGCAGCGTGGCGGACAGCGCCAACGGGGAGCTGTTTTTT CSVADSANGELFF
15 TRBJ2-7 TRBV9 TRBD2 once TGTGCCAGCAGCGTAGGGCAGGGAGGGGTTTACGAGCAGTACTTC CASSVGQGGVYEQYF
15 TRBJ2-1 TRBV9 NA NA TGTGCCAGCAGCGTAGGTAGCGGCCCGAGCAATGAGCAGTTCTTC CASSVGSGPSNEQFF